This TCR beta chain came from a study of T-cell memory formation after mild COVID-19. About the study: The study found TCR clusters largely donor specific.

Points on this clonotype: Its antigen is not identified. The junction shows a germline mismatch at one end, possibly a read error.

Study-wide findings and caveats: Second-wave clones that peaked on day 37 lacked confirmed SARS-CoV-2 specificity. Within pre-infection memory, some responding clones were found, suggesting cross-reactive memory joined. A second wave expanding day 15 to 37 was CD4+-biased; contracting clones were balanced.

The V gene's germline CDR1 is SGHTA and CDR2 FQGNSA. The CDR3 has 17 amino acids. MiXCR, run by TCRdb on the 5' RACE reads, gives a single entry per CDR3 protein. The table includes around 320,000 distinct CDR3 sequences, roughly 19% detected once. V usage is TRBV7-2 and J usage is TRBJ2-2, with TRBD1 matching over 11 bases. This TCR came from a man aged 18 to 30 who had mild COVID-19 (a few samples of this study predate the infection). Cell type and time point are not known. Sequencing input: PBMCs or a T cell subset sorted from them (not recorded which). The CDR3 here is CASSVNWDRGNAGELFF. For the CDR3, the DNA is TGTGCCAGCAGTGTGAATTGGGACAGGGGGAACGCCGGGGAGCTGTTTTTT.